A single sample gave rise to the 10 T cell receptor beta chains below, sequenced in a study of T cell repertoires in cytomegalovirus infection (dated by TCRdb to about 2019). Their target antigens are unknown. The sample's treatment or condition, from its label and the paper: in vitro stimulation with specific CMV peptide epitopes to enrich CMV-specific T cells. Sequencing instrument: Illumina HiSeq 1500. TCRdb redid the processing of the public reads, applying fastp at Q25 and MiXCR, and retained in-frame beta chains. Entries that share a CDR3 protein sequence are merged under the most common genes and DNA. This sample comprises around 360,000 distinct CDR3 sequences, around a third of them detected only once. The ten biggest clones cover approximately 12% of the sample. The sample in question was cultured PBMCs, obtained from culture after CMV antigen stimulation. The receptors here all came from a human donor in good health (CMV status not recorded). Some clones in this sample may be carry-over from other donors' samples.

The rearrangement uses TRBV4-3 and TRBJ2-1; possibly TRBD1 for D (6 bases). Germline CDR1 LGHNA, CDR2 YSLEER. CDR3 length: 16 amino acids. V shed 0 bases and J shed 9 bases, with 18 bases lying between them. Written as DNA, the CDR3 is TGCGCCAGCAGCCAAGAGTCCTCGGCAGGGGTCGGTGAGCAGTTCTTC. Translated, it gives CASSQESSAGVGEQFF.

This clonotype was found once. This chain links TRBV12-3 or TRBV12-4 with TRBJ2-3, with D perhaps given as TRBD1 or TRBD2 (5 bases each). This CDR3 is built from 14 residues. The V end lost 6 bases, the J end lost 2 bases, and 12 bases lay between the germline ends. The CDR3 region has the DNA TGTGCCAGCAGACCAGGGAGTCTCACAGATACGCAGTATTTT. Translated, it gives CASRPGSLTDTQYF.

This clonotype has a handful of counts. The chain joins TRBV19 to TRBJ1-1, with unresolved D. V was clipped by 5 bases and J by 1 base, with 14 bases between them. CDR1 and CDR2 from the germline V gene are LNHDA and SQIVND (reference sequence). This CDR3 has 15 amino acids. DNA of the CDR3: TGTGCCAGTAGTCAACAGACTACGTCGAACACTGAAGCTTTCTTT. As protein: CASSQQTTSNTEAFF.

There are a few counts of this clonotype. The CDR3 sequence: CASSQRTGFNYGYTF. As DNA, the CDR3 is TGCGCCAGCAGCCAAAGGACAGGGTTTAACTATGGCTACACCTTC. The rearrangement uses TRBV4-1 and TRBJ1-2; 8 bases line up with TRBD1. J gave up 1 base and V 2 bases, and 3 bases lay outside the gene matches. There are 15 residues in the CDR3. CDR1 and CDR2 from the germline V gene are MGHRA and YSYEKL.

This chain links TRBV9 with TRBJ1-1, with 7 bases aligning to TRBD1. The junction had 8 bases not matched to a gene; V was cut back by 3 bases and J by 0 bases. CDR1 and CDR2 (germline): SGDLS, YYNGEE. CDR3 length equals 16 residues. The CDR3 loop reads CASSALDRVLNTEAFF. The CDR3 DNA reads as TGTGCCAGCAGCGCACTCGACAGGGTCTTGAACACTGAAGCTTTCTTT.

This chain connects TRBV7-9 to TRBJ2-2; 8 bases align to TRBD1. V trimming: 5 bases; J trimming: 4 bases; junction bases outside the gene matches: 9. This CDR3 has 16 amino acids. In germline, CDR1 is SEHNR, CDR2 FQNEAQ (reference sequence). CDR3 in amino acids: CASSDQSTGVTGELFF. The CDR3 DNA reads TGTGCCAGCAGCGACCAATCGACAGGGGTCACCGGGGAGCTGTTTTTT.

The chain joins TRBV27 to TRBJ2-7; D uncertain. This CDR3 is built from 13 residues. Germline lookup yields CDR1 MNHEY and CDR2 SMNVEV (reference sequence). V was pared by 2 bases and J by 5 bases, with 10 bases between. The CDR3 DNA follows: TGTGCCAGCAGTTTAACTCCCCTGGACGAGCAGTACTTC. Amino acid sequence: CASSLTPLDEQYF.

V is TRBV20-1 and J is TRBJ2-1; D remains unclear. Germline CDR1 reads DFQATT; CDR2 reads SNEGSKA (reference sequence). Trimming left V 0 bases short and J 2 bases short, with 23 bases between. The CDR3 has 19 amino acids. The CDR3 sequence: CSARDKIGSRMGTYNEQFF. The CDR3 DNA is TGCAGTGCTAGAGATAAAATCGGATCAAGGATGGGTACCTACAATGAGCAGTTCTTC.

This clonotype was seen repeatedly, ten times or more. This chain links TRBV12-3 or TRBV12-4 with TRBJ2-3; TRBD2 aligns across 12 bases. CDR3 size: 17 residues. V was clipped by 5 bases and J by 6 bases; unmatched bases: 12. The CDR3, as DNA: TGTGCCAGCAGTCCCTCCGGACTAGCGGGATTTACGGATACGCAGTATTTT. As protein: CASSPSGLAGFTDTQYF.

The chain uses TRBV6-5 and TRBJ1-4; the D is unclear. The CDR3 runs to 15 residues. The germline gives CDR1 MNHEY, CDR2 SVGAGI. Trimming shortened V by 4 bases and J by 2 bases, and 11 bases separated the two germline ends. CDR3: CASSSSRATNEKLFF. The CDR3, as DNA: TGTGCCAGCAGTTCCAGCCGGGCGACTAATGAAAAACTGTTTTTT.